This entry features one T cell receptor (beta chain) sequence. Its antigen is unknown. This sample is part of a study of T cell clones after liver transplantation. Study details: TCRbeta sequencing after a pre-transplant mixed lymphocyte reaction identified graft-donor-reactive clones, later tracked in post-transplant blood. Subjects received no induction therapy and standard immunosuppression until randomization at 12-24 months post-transplant. General study points: These preliminary findings come from unstandardized post-transplant sampling times. In 5 of 8 subjects, circulating graft-donor-reactive CD4 TCRbeta sequences fell significantly after transplant.

The protocol was immunoSEQ multiplex PCR, while the TCRdb copy is restricted to in-frame clones and leaves out a portion. The table includes 55,000 to 70,000 clones, 80% to 95% detected once. The CDR3 consists of 16 residues. The germline CDR1 and CDR2 sequences are SNHLY and FYNNEI. Deletions cut 4 bases from V and 7 bases from J, with 20 bases between. This chain joins TRBV2 and TRBJ2-1; D is possibly TRBD1 or TRBD2 (6 bases each). The sequenced sample was CD4+ T cells from blood, obtained approximately 27 months after liver transplant. This sequence was found in a human patient who received a liver transplant. Part of the T cells may come from the graft donor. The DNA for the CDR3 is TGTGCCAGCAGTGCCCTCGGGGTTCAGGGGAGGAATGAGCAGTTCTTC. It yields the protein CASSALGVQGRNEQFF.